Many counts were recorded for the clone carrying this T cell receptor (beta chain). The junction differs from germline at one of its ends, possibly a read error. The CDR3 consists of 19 residues. The V gene's germline CDR1 is SGHAT and CDR2 FQDESV (reference sequence). The entry originates in a study of response to subunit inactivated influenza vaccine. TCRdb recomputed calls from the RT-PCR reads with MiXCR, one row per CDR3 protein. This sample has a few hundred thousand distinct CDR3 sequences; approximately 10% occur once, and the top ten carry 11%. The data also belong to a second study, concerning T cells expressing NK-cell markers. According to that study: A 5'RACE template switching approach incorporating UMIs was used to make TCR beta cDNA.

This TCR was recovered from a man in his forties or fifties who received an inactivated influenza vaccine. The specimen comprised PBMCs from blood, sampled on the day of vaccination. The rearrangement links TRBV11-1 to TRBJ2-5; weak D call: TRBD1 (6 bases). The CDR3 region has the DNA TGTGCCAGCAGCTTAGAAGGCAGGCTACGACAAAAGGGACAAGGGACCCAGTACTTC. It encodes CASSLEGRLRQKGQGTQYF. Supplemented by reference TRBV11-1 and TRBJ2-5, the full variable domain reads EAEVAQSPRYKITEKSQAVAFWCDPISGHATLYWYRQILGQGPELLVQFQDESVVDDSQLPKDRFSAERLKGVDSTLKIQPAELGDSAMYLCASSLEGRLRQKGQGTQYFGPGTRLLVL.